This T cell receptor beta chain was recorded in a study of response to subunit inactivated influenza vaccine. The germline gives CDR1 SEHNR, CDR2 FQNEAQ (reference sequence). This CDR3 has 13 residues. V was clipped by 2 bases and J by 7 bases, with 8 bases between them. TCRdb analysed the RT-PCR reads with MiXCR anew, one entry per CDR3 protein. The profile shows 500,000 or so distinct CDR3 sequences, 15% to 20% of them singletons. This clonotype was picked up a small number of times. The V call is TRBV7-9, the J call TRBJ2-2; no clear D gene. Sequencing used CD4+ T cells sorted from PBMCs, obtained 23 months after vaccination. The sequence came from a man between 50 and 75 years old who received an inactivated influenza vaccine. The CDR3 reads CASSLLGVGELFF. Here the CDR3 DNA reads TGTGCCAGCAGCTTACTTGGTGTCGGGGAGCTGTTTTTT.